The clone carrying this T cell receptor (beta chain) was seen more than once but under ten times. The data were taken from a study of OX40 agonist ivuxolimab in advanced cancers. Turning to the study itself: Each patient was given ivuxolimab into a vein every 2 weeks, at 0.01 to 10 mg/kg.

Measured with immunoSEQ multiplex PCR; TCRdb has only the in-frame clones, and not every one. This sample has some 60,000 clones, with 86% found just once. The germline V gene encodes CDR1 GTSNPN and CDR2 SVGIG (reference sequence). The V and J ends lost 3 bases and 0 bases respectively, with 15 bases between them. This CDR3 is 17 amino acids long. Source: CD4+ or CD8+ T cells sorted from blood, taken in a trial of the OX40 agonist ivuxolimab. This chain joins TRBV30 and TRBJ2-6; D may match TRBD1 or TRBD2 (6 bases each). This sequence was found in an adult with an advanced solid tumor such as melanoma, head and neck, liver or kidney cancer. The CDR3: CAWRFGGLPSGANVLTF. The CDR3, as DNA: TGTGCCTGGAGGTTCGGGGGCCTTCCCTCTGGGGCCAACGTCCTGACTTTC. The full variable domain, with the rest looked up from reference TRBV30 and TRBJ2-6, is SQTIHQWPATLVQPVGSPLSLECTVEGTSNPNLYWYRQAAGRGLQLLFYSVGIGQISSEVPQNLSASRPQDRQFILSSKKLLLSDSGFYLCAWRFGGLPSGANVLTFGAGSRLTVL.